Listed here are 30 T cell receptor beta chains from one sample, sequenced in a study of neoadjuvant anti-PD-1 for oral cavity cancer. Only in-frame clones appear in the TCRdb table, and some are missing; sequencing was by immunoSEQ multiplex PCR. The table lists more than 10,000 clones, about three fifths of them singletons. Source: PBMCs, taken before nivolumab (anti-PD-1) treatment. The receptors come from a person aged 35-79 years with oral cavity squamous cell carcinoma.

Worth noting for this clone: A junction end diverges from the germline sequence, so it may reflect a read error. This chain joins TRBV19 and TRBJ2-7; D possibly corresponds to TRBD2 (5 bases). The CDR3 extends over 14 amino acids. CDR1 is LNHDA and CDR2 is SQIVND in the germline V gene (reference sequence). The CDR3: CASKRQASSYEQYF. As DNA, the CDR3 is TGTGCAAGTAAGCGGCAGGCTAGCTCCTACGAGCAGTACTTC.

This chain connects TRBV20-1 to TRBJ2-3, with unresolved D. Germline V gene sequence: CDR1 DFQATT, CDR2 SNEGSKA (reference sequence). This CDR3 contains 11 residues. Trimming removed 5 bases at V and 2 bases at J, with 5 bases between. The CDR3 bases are TGCAGTGCTGACTTCACAGATACGCAGTATTTT. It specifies CSADFTDTQYF.

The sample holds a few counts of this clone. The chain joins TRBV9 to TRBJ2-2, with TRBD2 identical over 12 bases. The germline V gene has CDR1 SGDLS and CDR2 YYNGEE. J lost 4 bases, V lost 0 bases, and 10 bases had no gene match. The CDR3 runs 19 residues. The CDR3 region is CASSVETRLAGDSTGELFF. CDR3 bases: TGTGCCAGCAGCGTAGAAACCCGACTAGCGGGGGACTCCACCGGGGAGCTGTTTTTT.

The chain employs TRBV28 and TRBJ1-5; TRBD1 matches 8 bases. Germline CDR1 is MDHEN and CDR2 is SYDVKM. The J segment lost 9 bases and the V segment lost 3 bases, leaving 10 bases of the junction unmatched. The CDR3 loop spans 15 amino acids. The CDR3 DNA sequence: TGTGCCAGCAGTTTGCCTGACAGGGGAGCGGGGCCCCAGCATTTT. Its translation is CASSLPDRGAGPQHF.

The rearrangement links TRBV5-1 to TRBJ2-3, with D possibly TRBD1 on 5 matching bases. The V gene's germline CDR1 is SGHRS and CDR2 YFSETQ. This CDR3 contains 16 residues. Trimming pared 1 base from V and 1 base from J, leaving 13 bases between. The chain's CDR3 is CASSLMGQQGTDTQYF. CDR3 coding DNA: TGCGCCAGCAGCTTGATGGGGCAACAAGGCACAGATACGCAGTATTTT.

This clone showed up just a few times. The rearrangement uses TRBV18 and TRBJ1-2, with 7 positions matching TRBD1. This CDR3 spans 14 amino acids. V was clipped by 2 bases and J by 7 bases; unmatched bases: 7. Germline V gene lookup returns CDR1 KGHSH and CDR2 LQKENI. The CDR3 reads CASSPGRGTAGYTF. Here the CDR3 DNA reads TGTGCCAGCTCACCAGGCAGGGGGACTGCTGGCTACACCTTC.

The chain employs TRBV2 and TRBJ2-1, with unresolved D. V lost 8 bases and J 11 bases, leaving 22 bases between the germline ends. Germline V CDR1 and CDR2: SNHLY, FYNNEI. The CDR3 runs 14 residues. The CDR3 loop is CASSVPPPVTKQFF. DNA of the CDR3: TGTGCCAGCTCGGTCCCTCCCCCAGTGACAAAGCAGTTCTTC.

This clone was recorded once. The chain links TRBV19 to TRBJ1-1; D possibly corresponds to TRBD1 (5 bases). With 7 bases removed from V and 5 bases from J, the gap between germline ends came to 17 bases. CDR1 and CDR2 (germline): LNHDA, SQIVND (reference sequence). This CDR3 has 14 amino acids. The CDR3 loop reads CASIQTGGRTEAFF. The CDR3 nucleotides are TGTGCCAGTATACAAACAGGAGGAAGGACTGAAGCTTTCTTT.

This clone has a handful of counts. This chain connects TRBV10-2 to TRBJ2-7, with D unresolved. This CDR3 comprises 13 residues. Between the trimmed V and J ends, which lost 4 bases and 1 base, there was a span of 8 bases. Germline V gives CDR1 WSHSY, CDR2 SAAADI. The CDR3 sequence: CASSARNSYEQYF. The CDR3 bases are TGCGCCAGCAGTGCCAGGAATTCCTACGAGCAGTACTTC.

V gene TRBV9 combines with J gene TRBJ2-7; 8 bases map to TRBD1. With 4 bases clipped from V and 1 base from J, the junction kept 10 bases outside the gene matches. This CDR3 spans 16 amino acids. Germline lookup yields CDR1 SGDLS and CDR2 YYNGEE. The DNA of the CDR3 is TGTGCCAGCAGCCGCGCTGGAGGACAGGGTTCCTACGAGCAGTACTTC. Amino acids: CASSRAGGQGSYEQYF. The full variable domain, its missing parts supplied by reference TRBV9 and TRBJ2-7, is DSGVTQTPKHLITATGQRVTLRCSPRSGDLSVYWYQQSLDQGLQFLIQYYNGEERAKGNILERFSAQQFPDLHSELNLSSLELGDSALYFCASSRAGGQGSYEQYFGPGTRLTVT.

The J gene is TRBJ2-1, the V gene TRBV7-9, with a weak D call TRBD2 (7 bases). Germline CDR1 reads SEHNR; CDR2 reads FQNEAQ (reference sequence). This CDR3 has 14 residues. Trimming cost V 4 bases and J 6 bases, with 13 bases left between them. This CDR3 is CASSWGASGNEQFF. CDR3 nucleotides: TGTGCCAGCAGCTGGGGGGCTAGCGGCAATGAGCAGTTCTTC.

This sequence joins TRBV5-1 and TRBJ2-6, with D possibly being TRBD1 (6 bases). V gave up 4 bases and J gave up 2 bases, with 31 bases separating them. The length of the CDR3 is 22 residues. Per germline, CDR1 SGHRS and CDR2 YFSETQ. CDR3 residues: CASSPRDIYRVHIPPGANVLTF. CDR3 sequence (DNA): TGCGCCAGCAGCCCAAGAGACATATACAGGGTCCATATACCCCCTGGGGCCAACGTCCTGACTTTC.

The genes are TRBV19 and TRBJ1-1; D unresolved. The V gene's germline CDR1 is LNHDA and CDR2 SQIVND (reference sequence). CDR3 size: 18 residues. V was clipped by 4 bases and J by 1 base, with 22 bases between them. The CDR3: CASSKWAASVTSNTEAFF. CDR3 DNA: TGTGCCAGTAGTAAGTGGGCCGCCTCTGTTACTTCGAACACTGAAGCTTTCTTT.

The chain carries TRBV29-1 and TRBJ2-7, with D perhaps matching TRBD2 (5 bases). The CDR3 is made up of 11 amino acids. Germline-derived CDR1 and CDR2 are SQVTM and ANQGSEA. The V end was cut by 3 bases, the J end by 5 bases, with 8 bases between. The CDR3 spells CSVDSGNEQYF. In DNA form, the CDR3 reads TGCAGCGTTGATTCGGGGAACGAGCAGTACTTC.

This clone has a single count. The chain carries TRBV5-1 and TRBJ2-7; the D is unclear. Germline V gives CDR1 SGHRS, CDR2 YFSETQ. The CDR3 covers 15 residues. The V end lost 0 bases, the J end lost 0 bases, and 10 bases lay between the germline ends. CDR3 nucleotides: TGCGCCAGCAGCTTGGATGGCCAACCCTCCTACGAGCAGTACTTC. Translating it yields CASSLDGQPSYEQYF.

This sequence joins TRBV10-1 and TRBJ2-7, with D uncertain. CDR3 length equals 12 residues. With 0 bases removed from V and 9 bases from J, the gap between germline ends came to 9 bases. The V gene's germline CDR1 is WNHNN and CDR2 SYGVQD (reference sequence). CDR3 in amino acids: CASSESARPQYF. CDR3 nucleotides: TGCGCCAGCAGTGAGTCAGCTAGACCGCAGTACTTC.

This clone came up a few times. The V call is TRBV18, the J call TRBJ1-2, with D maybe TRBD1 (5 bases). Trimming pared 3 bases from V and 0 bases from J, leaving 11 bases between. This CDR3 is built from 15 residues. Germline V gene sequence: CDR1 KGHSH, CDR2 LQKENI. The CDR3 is CASSPRQTSNYGYTF. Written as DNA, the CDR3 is TGTGCCAGCTCACCTCGACAGACCTCTAACTATGGCTACACCTTC.

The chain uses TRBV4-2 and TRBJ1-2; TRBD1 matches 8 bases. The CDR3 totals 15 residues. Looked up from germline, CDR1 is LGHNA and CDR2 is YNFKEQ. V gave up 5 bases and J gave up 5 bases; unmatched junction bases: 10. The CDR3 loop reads CASSSLDRESYGYTF. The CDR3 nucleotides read TGTGCCAGCAGCTCCTTGGACAGGGAAAGTTATGGCTACACCTTC.

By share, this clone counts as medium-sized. The DNA for the CDR3 is TGCGCCAGCAGTTCGGGGCAGGGACTTGGCTACACCTTC. The encoded protein is CASSSGQGLGYTF. J is TRBJ1-2 and V is TRBV10-2; D possibly corresponds to TRBD1 (5 bases). The V and J ends lost 5 bases and 7 bases respectively, with 14 bases between them. In germline, CDR1 is WSHSY, CDR2 SAAADI. The length of the CDR3 is 13 residues.

The CDR3: CASSQVDLISYNEQFF. The CDR3 nucleotides are TGCGCCAGCAGCCAGGTTGACTTGATATCCTACAATGAGCAGTTCTTC. The chain links TRBV4-1 to TRBJ2-1; no clear D. The germline gives CDR1 MGHRA, CDR2 YSYEKL. The CDR3 has 16 amino acids. The ends were cut back, 3 bases at V and 1 base at J, with 13 bases in the middle.

The CDR3 coding sequence is TGCGCCAGCGGCGGGACGGATTTTTACGAGCAGTACTTC. This translates into CASGGTDFYEQYF. The chain has TRBV10-1 and TRBJ2-7, with D possibly matching TRBD2 (6 bases). Trimming stripped 8 bases from V and 4 bases from J, with 15 bases between. The CDR3 sequence is 13 residues long. The germline CDR1 and CDR2 sequences are WNHNN and SYGVQD (reference sequence).

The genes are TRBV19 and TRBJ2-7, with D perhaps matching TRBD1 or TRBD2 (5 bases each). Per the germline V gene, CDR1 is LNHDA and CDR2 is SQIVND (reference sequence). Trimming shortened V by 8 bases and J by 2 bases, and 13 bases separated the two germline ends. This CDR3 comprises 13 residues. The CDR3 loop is CASRGGIPYEQYF. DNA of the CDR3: TGTGCCAGTCGGGGCGGCATCCCCTACGAGCAGTACTTC.

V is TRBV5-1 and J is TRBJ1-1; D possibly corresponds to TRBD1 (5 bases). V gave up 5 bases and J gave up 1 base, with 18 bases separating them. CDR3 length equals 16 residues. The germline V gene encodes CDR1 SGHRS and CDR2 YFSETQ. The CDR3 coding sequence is TGCGCCAGCAGTGGTAGCGGGGACTGGTCGAACACTGAAGCTTTCTTT. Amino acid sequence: CASSGSGDWSNTEAFF.

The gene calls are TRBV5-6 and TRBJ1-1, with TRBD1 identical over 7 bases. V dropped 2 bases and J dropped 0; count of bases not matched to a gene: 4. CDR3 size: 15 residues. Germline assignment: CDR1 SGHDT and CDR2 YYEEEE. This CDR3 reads CASSFRTGMNTEAFF. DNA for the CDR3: TGTGCCAGCAGCTTCCGGACAGGCATGAACACTGAAGCTTTCTTT.

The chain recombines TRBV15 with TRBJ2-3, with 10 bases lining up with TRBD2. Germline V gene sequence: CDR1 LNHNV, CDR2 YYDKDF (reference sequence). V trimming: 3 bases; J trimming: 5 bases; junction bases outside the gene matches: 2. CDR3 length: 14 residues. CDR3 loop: CATSRSGREDTQYF. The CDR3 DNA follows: TGTGCCACCAGCAGGAGCGGGAGGGAAGATACGCAGTATTTT.

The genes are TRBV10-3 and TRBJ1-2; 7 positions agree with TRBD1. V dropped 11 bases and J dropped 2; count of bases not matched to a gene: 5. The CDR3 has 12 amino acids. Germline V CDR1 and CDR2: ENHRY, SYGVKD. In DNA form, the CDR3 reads TGTGCCTCTTCGGGACAGAACTATGGCTACACCTTC. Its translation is CASSGQNYGYTF.

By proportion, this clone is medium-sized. For the CDR3, the DNA is TGCGCCAGCAGCTCGCGGTCGGAGGGAGGGCCATTTGCCTACGAGCAGTACTTC. The encoded protein is CASSSRSEGGPFAYEQYF. V usage is TRBV5-1 and J usage is TRBJ2-7; 7 bases are shared with TRBD2. After removal of 3 bases from V and 2 bases from J, the junction contained 17 bases not matched to a gene. Germline values: CDR1 SGHRS, CDR2 YFSETQ. The CDR3 has 18 amino acids.

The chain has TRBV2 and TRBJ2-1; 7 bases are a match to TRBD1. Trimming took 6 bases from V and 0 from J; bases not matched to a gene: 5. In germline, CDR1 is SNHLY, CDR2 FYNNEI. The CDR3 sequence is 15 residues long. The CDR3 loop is CASRRTGVSYNEQFF. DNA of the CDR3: TGTGCCAGCAGGAGGACAGGTGTCTCCTACAATGAGCAGTTCTTC.

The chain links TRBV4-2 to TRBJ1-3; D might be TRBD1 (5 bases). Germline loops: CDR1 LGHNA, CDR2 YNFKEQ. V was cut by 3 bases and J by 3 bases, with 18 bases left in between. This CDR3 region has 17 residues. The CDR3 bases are TGTGCCAGCAGCCAGCAGCCTGGGGCATTGGGTGGAAACACCATATATTTT. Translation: CASSQQPGALGGNTIYF.

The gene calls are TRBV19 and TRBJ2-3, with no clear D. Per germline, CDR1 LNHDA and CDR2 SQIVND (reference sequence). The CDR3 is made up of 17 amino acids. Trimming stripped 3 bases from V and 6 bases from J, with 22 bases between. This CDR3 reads CASSIFLHVGSPDTQYF. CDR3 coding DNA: TGTGCCAGTAGTATTTTCTTGCACGTTGGGTCTCCTGATACGCAGTATTTT.